Listed here are 20 T cell receptor beta chains from one sample, sequenced in a study of blood T cell repertoires in COVID-19. TCRdb's table, derived via immunoSEQ multiplex PCR, lists solely in-frame clones and lacks some. The table shows approximately 480,000 clones, with 75% to 90% occurring only once. Sequences were obtained from peripheral blood. Receptors originate from a man aged 18 to 29 with COVID-19, enrolled during active disease.

V and J are TRBV27 and TRBJ1-2; D possibly corresponds to TRBD1 (5 bases). V was trimmed by 2 bases and J by 5 bases, leaving 18 bases between them. Per the germline V gene, CDR1 is MNHEY and CDR2 is SMNVEV (reference sequence). The CDR3 has 16 amino acids. The CDR3 nucleotides read TGTGCCAGCAGTTTACGACAGCCTGCGACGTCTTATGGCTACACCTTC. It translates to CASSLRQPATSYGYTF.

The V call is TRBV4-1, the J call TRBJ2-7; 10 bases align to TRBD1. Germline assignment: CDR1 MGHRA and CDR2 YSYEKL. The CDR3 consists of 16 residues. J lost 2 bases, V lost 2 bases, and 6 bases had no gene match. CDR3 sequence: CASSQIIGQGAYEQYF. DNA for the CDR3: TGCGCCAGCAGCCAAATTATTGGACAGGGGGCCTACGAGCAGTACTTC.

This clone was detected only once. The genes are TRBV6-6 and TRBJ2-2, with 9 positions matching TRBD2. Losses at the gene ends were 4 bases for V and 6 bases for J; bases not matched to a gene: 9. CDR1 MNHNY and CDR2 SVGAGI come from the germline V gene (reference sequence). This CDR3 spans 16 amino acids. Here the CDR3 reads CASSSTFAGGPGELFF. The CDR3 DNA sequence: TGTGCCAGCAGTTCCACGTTCGCGGGAGGGCCCGGGGAGCTGTTTTTT.

This chain joins TRBV11-3 and TRBJ2-2, with D maybe TRBD2 (6 bases). In germline, CDR1 is SGHNT, CDR2 YENEEA. The CDR3 runs to 14 residues. V lost 10 bases, J lost 6 bases, and 18 bases lay in between. The CDR3 DNA reads TGTGCCACCCGGGACTCGGCCTACGCCGGGGAGCTGTTTTTT. It specifies CATRDSAYAGELFF.

This chain connects TRBV6-5 to TRBJ2-5, with unresolved D. Germline V gene data show CDR1 as MNHEY and CDR2 as SVGAGI. The CDR3 is made up of 13 amino acids. The V gene lost 5 bases and the J gene lost 5 bases, with 12 bases spanning the gap. The CDR3 region has the DNA TGTGCCAGCAGTCCACGCCCCGAGGAGACCCAGTACTTC. Translated: CASSPRPEETQYF.

The chain links TRBV5-6 to TRBJ2-3; 7 nucleotides match TRBD1. The CDR3 length is 14 residues. CDR1 and CDR2 from the germline V gene are SGHDT and YYEEEE. With V trimmed by 5 bases and J by 3 bases, 6 bases remained unmatched. In DNA form, the CDR3 reads TGTGCCAGCAGACGGGACAGTCAAACAGATACGCAGTATTTT. Translating it yields CASRRDSQTDTQYF.

The gene calls are TRBV5-1 and TRBJ2-1, with 13 bases that match TRBD2. The CDR3 length is 18 residues. V shed 3 bases, J shed 2 bases, and the junction held 8 bases outside the gene matches. In germline, CDR1 is SGHRS, CDR2 YFSETQ. The DNA for the CDR3 is TGCGCCAGCAGCTACGAGAGACTAGCGGGAGGAACCTACAATGAGCAGTTCTTC. Amino acids: CASSYERLAGGTYNEQFF.

This clone showed up just once. V usage is TRBV30 and J usage is TRBJ2-5; 8 nucleotides line up with TRBD2. The CDR3 is 14 residues long. The ends lost 7 bases at V and 4 bases at J; junction bases unmatched: 11. Germline V lookup: CDR1 GTSNPN, CDR2 SVGIG (reference sequence). The CDR3 coding sequence is TGTGCCTACAAAAGCGGGAGCGTTGTAGAGACCCAGTACTTC. Translating gives CAYKSGSVVETQYF.

The chain has TRBV21-1 and TRBJ2-3; the table's D call TRBD2 went unverified against the DNA. TRBV21-1 is listed as a pseudogene. There are 21 residues in the CDR3. CDR3 sequence: CASSKSHPLAGGPGFTDTQYF. In DNA form, the CDR3 reads TGTGCCAGCAGCAAAAGCCATCCTCTAGCGGGAGGGCCGGGGTTCACAGATACGCAGTATTTT.

The CDR3 bases are TGTGCCAGCAGCCCATCCGGCCCGGGTGAATCCTACAATGAGCAGTTCTTC. Its protein is CASSPSGPGESYNEQFF. The chain carries TRBV5-4 and TRBJ2-1; D unclear. Looked up from germline, CDR1 is SGHNT and CDR2 is YYREEE (reference sequence). V lost 4 bases and J lost 1, with 18 bases in between. This CDR3 spans 17 amino acids. The variable domain in full, completed from reference TRBV5-4 and TRBJ2-1, reads ETGVTQSPTHLIKTRGQQVTLRCSSQSGHNTVSWYQQALGQGPQFIFQYYREEENGRGNFPPRFSGLQFPNYSSELNVNALELDDSALYLCASSPSGPGESYNEQFFGPGTRLTVL.

The chain uses TRBV4-2 and TRBJ2-2; TRBD1 aligns across 9 bases. The V gene's germline CDR1 is LGHNA and CDR2 YNFKEQ. The CDR3 is made up of 15 amino acids. The V gene end was trimmed by 10 bases and the J gene end by 5 bases; junction bases not matched to a gene: 11. The CDR3 is CATTIQGASTGELFF. CDR3 nucleotide sequence: TGTGCCACCACAATACAGGGGGCGAGTACCGGGGAGCTGTTTTTT.

The chain recombines TRBV7-9 with TRBJ2-3; 10 bases align to TRBD2. This CDR3 is 15 amino acids long. CDR1 and CDR2 (germline): SEHNR, FQNEAQ (reference sequence). With V trimmed by 2 bases and J by 2 bases, 1 base remained unmatched. The CDR3 DNA is TGTGCCAGCAGCTTACTAGCGGGGGCCACAGATACGCAGTATTTT. This translates into CASSLLAGATDTQYF.

This rearrangement joins TRBV5-1 to TRBJ1-1; TRBD1 is a possible D gene (5 bases). The germline V gene encodes CDR1 SGHRS and CDR2 YFSETQ. V was shortened by 0 bases and J by 4 bases, with 10 bases between the two germline ends. This CDR3 comprises 14 residues. The CDR3 sequence is CASSLDGAATEAFF. In DNA, the CDR3 is TGCGCCAGCAGCTTGGATGGGGCAGCCACTGAAGCTTTCTTT. Looking up the rest from reference TRBV5-1 and TRBJ1-1 gives the full variable domain: KAGVTQTPRYLIKTRGQQVTLSCSPISGHRSVSWYQQTPGQGLQFLFEYFSETQRNKGNFPGRFSGRQFSNSRSEMNVSTLELGDSALYLCASSLDGAATEAFFGQGTRLTVV.

The rearrangement links TRBV11-2 to TRBJ2-5, with TRBD2 matching over 10 bases. The trim removed 5 bases at V and 1 base at J, leaving 4 bases unmatched. Germline V gene sequence: CDR1 SGHAT, CDR2 FQNNGV. The CDR3 spans 15 residues. CDR3 in DNA: TGTGCCAGCAGCCATAGCGGGGGGTTCCAAGAGACCCAGTACTTC. It yields the protein CASSHSGGFQETQYF.

CDR3 protein: CASSLGAGVTEAFF. CDR3 bases: TGCGCCAGCAGCTTGGGGGCAGGGGTAACTGAAGCTTTCTTT. The chain links TRBV5-1 to TRBJ1-1; D is perhaps TRBD1 (6 bases). CDR1 SGHRS and CDR2 YFSETQ come from the germline V gene. V lost 0 bases and J lost 5, with 11 bases in between. This CDR3 is built from 14 residues.

Comments on this clone: Within the sample, other DNA sequences also encode this same CDR3. The chain combines TRBV27 with TRBJ2-1, with 9 bases lining up with TRBD2. The CDR3 loop spans 15 amino acids. Germline assignment: CDR1 MNHEY and CDR2 SMNVEV (reference sequence). Trimming cost V 3 bases and J 1 base; bases outside gene matches: 1. This CDR3 is CASSFSGSSYNEQFF. CDR3 DNA sequence: TGTGCCAGCAGTTTTAGCGGGAGTTCCTACAATGAGCAGTTCTTC.

The chain recombines TRBV2 with TRBJ2-7; the match to TRBD1 covers 8 bases. J gave up 5 bases and V 4 bases, and 7 bases lay outside the gene matches. CDR3 length: 14 amino acids. CDR1 and CDR2 (germline): SNHLY, FYNNEI. Here the CDR3 DNA reads TGTGCCAGCAGTGTTGAACAGGGGGGCGACGAGCAGTACTTC. Translating it yields CASSVEQGGDEQYF.

This chain uses TRBV5-1 with TRBJ2-5; 8 nucleotides agree with TRBD1. Looked up from germline, CDR1 is SGHRS and CDR2 is YFSETQ. This CDR3 is 15 amino acids long. V lost 4 bases and J lost 3; bases outside the gene matches: 8. This CDR3 reads CASSPSGTGKETQYF. The DNA for the CDR3 is TGCGCCAGCAGCCCCTCTGGGACAGGAAAAGAGACCCAGTACTTC. The variable domain in full, completed from reference TRBV5-1 and TRBJ2-5, reads KAGVTQTPRYLIKTRGQQVTLSCSPISGHRSVSWYQQTPGQGLQFLFEYFSETQRNKGNFPGRFSGRQFSNSRSEMNVSTLELGDSALYLCASSPSGTGKETQYFGPGTRLLVL.

The chain has TRBV4-1 and TRBJ2-1; TRBD1 agrees at 9 bases. The germline gives CDR1 MGHRA, CDR2 YSYEKL. This CDR3 is 16 amino acids long. V gave up 5 bases and J gave up 9 bases; unmatched junction bases: 14. CDR3 bases: TGCGCCAGCAGCATCCCGGACAGGGGTTATGCCGGTGAGCAGTTCTTC. It specifies CASSIPDRGYAGEQFF.

V and J are TRBV6-5 and TRBJ1-3; 8 bases match TRBD1. The ends lost 4 bases at V and 8 bases at J; junction bases unmatched: 10. The CDR3 totals 15 residues. The V gene's germline CDR1 is MNHEY and CDR2 SVGAGI. This CDR3 reads CASSSFSGQGDTIYF. CDR3 nucleotides: TGTGCCAGCAGTTCCTTCTCTGGACAGGGAGACACCATATATTTT.